This TCR beta chain was recorded in a study of CD8 T cells in ankylosing spondylitis. CDR1 and CDR2 from the germline V gene are KGHSH and LQKENI. V shed 3 bases, J shed 5 bases, and the junction held 11 bases outside the gene matches. This CDR3 has 18 residues. This clonotype was seen at least ten times. TCRdb processed the 5' RACE reads anew with MiXCR; each CDR3 protein has one entry. The table shows 150,000 to 200,000 distinct CDR3 sequences, with 25% to 35% occurring only once. The chain couples TRBV18 to TRBJ2-1, with TRBD2 matching 12 bases. The specimen sequenced was synovial fluid, either unsorted or a sorted T cell fraction (not recorded which). This TCR was sampled from a male donor with ankylosing spondylitis. The CDR3: CASSPNLAGGQNDNEQFF. CDR3 in DNA: TGTGCCAGCTCACCGAATCTAGCGGGGGGGCAGAATGACAATGAGCAGTTCTTC.